This is a list of T cell receptor beta chains from one sample in a study of identical twins. TCRdb re-called the 5' RACE reads through MiXCR, storing one row per CDR3 protein. Of about 920,000 distinct CDR3 sequences in the sample, approximately 13% were seen once. These data are also associated with another study on yellow fever vaccine responses in identical twins.

The sample comprised PBMCs. The source is a woman in her late teens or twenties in good health. The CDR3 runs from the conserved cysteine through the conserved F or W. Each record gives: J gene, clone size, V gene, D gene, CDR3 protein, CDR3 DNA. A D gene is named only where the DNA matches it firmly. A row's size may be missing; if present it is once, few, many or a size class.

TRBJ1-1 | many | TRBV20-1 | NA | CSARGTEAFF | TGCAGTGCTAGGGGTACTGAAGCTTTCTTT
TRBJ2-5 | NA | TRBV3-1 | TRBD1 | CASSPPQGAGEETQYF | TGTGCCAGCAGCCCACCCCAGGGGGCAGGGGAAGAGACCCAGTACTTC
TRBJ2-7 | NA | TRBV20-1 | TRBD2 | CSARDLSGRTYEQYF | TGCAGTGCTAGAGATCTCAGCGGGAGGACCTACGAGCAGTACTTC
TRBJ2-2 | once | TRBV2 | TRBD2 | CASTSGGFTGELFF | TGTGCCAGCACAAGCGGGGGCTTCACCGGGGAGCTGTTTTTT
TRBJ2-2 | NA | TRBV10-3 | NA | CAISDRKGGTNTGELFF | TGTGCCATCAGTGATAGAAAAGGGGGTACGAACACCGGGGAGCTGTTTTTT
TRBJ1-1 | NA | TRBV29-1 | NA | CSGGLGEAFF | TGCAGCGGGGGATTGGGTGAAGCTTTCTTT
TRBJ2-5 | NA | TRBV15 | TRBD1 | CATLSDRAETQYF | TGTGCCACTCTCTCGGACAGGGCTGAGACCCAGTACTTC
TRBJ1-1 | NA | TRBV19 | NA | CASSAGRISEAFF | TGTGCCAGTAGTGCAGGGCGAATCTCTGAAGCTTTCTTT
TRBJ2-1 | NA | TRBV4-1 | TRBD2 | CASSQRERGGDEQFF | TGCGCCAGCAGCCAAAGAGAGCGGGGAGGTGATGAGCAGTTCTTC
TRBJ2-1 | many | TRBV15 | NA | CATSRDRESAYNEQFF | TGTGCCACCAGCAGAGATCGGGAGAGTGCCTACAATGAGCAGTTCTTC
TRBJ2-1 | few | TRBV12-3/TRBV12-4 | TRBD2 | CASSFGSSGNEQFF | TGTGCCAGCAGTTTCGGGTCTAGCGGCAATGAGCAGTTCTTC
TRBJ2-6 | few | TRBV3-1 | NA | CASSQGRSGANVLTF | TGTGCCAGCAGCCAGGGAAGGTCCGGGGCCAACGTCCTGACTTTC
TRBJ1-3 | few | TRBV15 | NA | CATSREGASGNTIYF | TGTGCCACCAGCAGAGAGGGAGCCTCTGGAAACACCATATATTTT
TRBJ1-6 | many | TRBV19 | NA | CASSPDTGAYSPLHF | TGTGCCAGTAGTCCCGACACGGGGGCCTATTCACCCCTCCACTTT
TRBJ2-1 | many | TRBV29-1 | TRBD1 | CSVLRQGRFEQFF | TGCAGCGTTCTACGACAGGGGAGGTTCGAGCAGTTCTTC
TRBJ2-2 | NA | TRBV12-3/TRBV12-4 | TRBD2 | CASSIRLAGGPGGTGELFF | TGTGCCAGCAGTATACGACTAGCGGGAGGGCCTGGAGGCACCGGGGAGCTGTTTTTT
TRBJ2-6 | NA | TRBV2 | TRBD1 | CASSEDRTGSGGANVLTF | TGTGCCAGCAGTGAAGACCGGACAGGTTCAGGAGGGGCCAACGTCCTGACTTTC
TRBJ1-2 | few | TRBV12-3/TRBV12-4 | NA | CASSLSRAYGYTF | TGTGCCAGCAGTTTGTCTCGAGCCTATGGCTACACCTTC
TRBJ2-1 | few | TRBV20-1 | TRBD2 | CSAYTPGGASVEQFF | TGCAGTGCTTACACGCCCGGGGGGGCTAGCGTTGAGCAGTTCTTC
TRBJ2-5 | NA | TRBV11-2 | TRBD2 | CASSSWTSGNSRQETQYF | TGTGCCAGCAGCTCCTGGACTAGCGGGAATTCGCGTCAAGAGACCCAGTACTTC
TRBJ2-7 | few | TRBV7-8 | TRBD1 | CASSFRQGGDEQYF | TGTGCCAGCAGCTTTCGACAGGGTGGTGACGAGCAGTACTTC
TRBJ2-1 | NA | TRBV5-6 | TRBD1 | CASMRQGAMYNEQFF | TGTGCCAGCATGCGACAGGGGGCGATGTACAATGAGCAGTTCTTC
TRBJ1-5 | many | TRBV5-1 | TRBD1 | CASSSGTGGHQPQHF | TGCGCCAGCAGCTCTGGGACAGGGGGTCATCAGCCCCAGCATTTT
TRBJ2-1 | NA | TRBV7-8 | NA | CASSTQGVSYNEQFF | TGTGCCAGCAGTACACAAGGCGTCTCCTACAATGAGCAGTTCTTC
TRBJ2-3 | few | TRBV14 | NA | CASSQGGGLLTDTQYF | TGTGCCAGCAGCCAAGGGGGGGGCTTGTTGACAGATACGCAGTATTTT
TRBJ2-2 | many | TRBV5-1 | NA | CASSFLSREWAGELFF | TGCGCCAGCAGCTTCCTCTCCCGGGAATGGGCCGGGGAGCTGTTTTTT
TRBJ1-3 | few | TRBV2 | NA | CASSDQSIGNTIYF | TGTGCCAGCAGTGACCAGTCGATTGGAAACACCATATATTTT
TRBJ2-1 | NA | TRBV15 | NA | CATSRDLGGAEYNVQFF | TGTGCCACCAGCAGAGATCTAGGGGGGGCGGAGTACAATGTGCAGTTCTTC
TRBJ2-7 | NA | TRBV28 | NA | CASSFIASRASDKREQYF | TGTGCCAGCAGTTTTATTGCATCGCGGGCTTCGGACAAACGGGAGCAGTACTTC
TRBJ1-2 | NA | TRBV11-2 | NA | CASSRQIPGIDGYTF | TGTGCCAGCAGCAGACAGATTCCGGGAATCGATGGCTACACCTTC
TRBJ2-1 | few | TRBV9 | TRBD2 | CASSPWTSGGPNNEQFF | TGTGCCAGCAGCCCGTGGACTAGCGGGGGGCCTAACAATGAGCAGTTCTTC